These 30 T cell receptor beta chains share one sample of origin, sequenced in a study of beta chain features in type 1 diabetes. Reverse transcribing all isolated RNA meant expressed TCRB transcripts were sequenced. Produced via immunoSEQ multiplex PCR; TCRdb's table is partial and in-frame only. Among 630,000 or so clones listed, roughly 13% were seen once. Which antigens these TCRs recognize remains unknown. The study, taken as a whole, reports: Shorter TCRB CDR3s, moderately but significantly so, marked every one of the four CD4+ subsets in Type 1 diabetes patients.

Sequenced input: naive CD4+ T cells from blood. These receptor sequences come from a man aged 18 to 35 with type 1 diabetes.

This clone has more than one count but fewer than ten. The chain uses TRBV30 and TRBJ1-1; no firm D call. V was shortened by 0 bases and J by 4 bases, with 9 bases between the two germline ends. This CDR3 contains 13 residues. Looked up from germline, CDR1 is GTSNPN and CDR2 is SVGIG (reference sequence). CDR3 sequence: CAWSVSVGTEAFF. In DNA form, the CDR3 reads TGTGCCTGGAGTGTATCGGTGGGCACTGAAGCTTTCTTT.

CDR3 residues: CASSWTADYNEQFF. The CDR3 nucleotides read TGTGCCAGCAGCTGGACAGCCGACTATAATGAGCAGTTCTTC. This chain links TRBV7-2 with TRBJ2-1, with D perhaps matching TRBD1 (6 bases). The V gene lost 4 bases and the J gene lost 7 bases, with 14 bases spanning the gap. Germline V gives CDR1 SGHTA, CDR2 FQGNSA. The CDR3 has 14 residues.

V gene TRBV2 combines with J gene TRBJ1-5, with TRBD1 identical over 12 bases. The CDR3 runs to 17 residues. V dropped 6 bases and J dropped 4; count of bases not matched to a gene: 10. Germline CDR1 reads SNHLY; CDR2 reads FYNNEI. CDR3 DNA: TGTGCCAGCAGGGGGACAGGGGGCGTCGCTCGGAATCAGCCCCAGCATTTT. This sequence encodes CASRGTGGVARNQPQHF.

This clone appeared a few times. The chain has TRBV30 and TRBJ2-7; tentatively, D is TRBD1 or TRBD2 (5 bases each). Germline-derived CDR1 and CDR2 are GTSNPN and SVGIG (reference sequence). The CDR3 is 15 amino acids. Trimming stripped 2 bases from V and 3 bases from J, with 17 bases between. For the CDR3, the DNA is TGTGCCTGGAGTCCCCCCGGGGCCCAGGGCTACGAGCAGTACTTC. This codes for CAWSPPGAQGYEQYF.

This clone was recorded a few times. The chain links TRBV7-2 to TRBJ1-3; D is undetermined. Trimming shortened V by 6 bases and J by 4 bases, and 10 bases separated the two germline ends. The CDR3 has 13 residues. Germline-derived CDR1 and CDR2 are SGHTA and FQGNSA. The CDR3 loop reads CASSPTRGNTIYF. DNA for the CDR3: TGTGCCAGCAGTCCAACTAGGGGAAACACCATATATTTT. The full variable domain, in which reference TRBV7-2 and TRBJ1-3 provide the parts outside the CDR3, is GAGVSQSPSNKVTEKGKDVELRCDPISGHTALYWYRQSLGQGLEFLIYFQGNSAPDKSGLPSDRFSAERTGGSVSTLTIQRTQQEDSAVYLCASSPTRGNTIYFGEGSWLTVV.

This clone was counted a few times. The chain has TRBV5-1 and TRBJ2-1; the match to TRBD2 covers 7 bases. Germline-derived CDR1 and CDR2 are SGHRS and YFSETQ. The J segment lost 1 base and the V segment lost 0 bases, leaving 10 bases of the junction unmatched. The CDR3 covers 18 residues. The CDR3 here is CASSLEAGEIGSYNEQFF. In DNA form, the CDR3 reads TGCGCCAGCAGCTTGGAGGCGGGAGAGATTGGTTCCTACAATGAGCAGTTCTTC.

This rearrangement joins TRBV7-9 to TRBJ2-5; possible D gene TRBD1, 5 bases. Trimming took 6 bases from V and 2 from J, leaving 13 bases between them. The CDR3 covers 14 residues. Germline values: CDR1 SEHNR, CDR2 FQNEAQ (reference sequence). The CDR3 coding sequence is TGTGCCAGCAGGTCGCAAGACAGACAAGAGACCCAGTACTTC. Translation: CASRSQDRQETQYF. Full variable domain (outside the CDR3, taken from reference TRBV7-9 and TRBJ2-5): DTGVSQNPRHKITKRGQNVTFRCDPISEHNRLYWYRQTLGQGPEFLTYFQNEAQLEKSRLLSDRFSAERPKGSFSTLEIQRTEQGDSAMYLCASRSQDRQETQYFGPGTRLLVL.

The V and J genes are TRBV9 and TRBJ2-5; 8 bases fit TRBD2. V shed 0 bases and J 4 bases; nucleotides not matched to a gene: 5. CDR3 length: 15 amino acids. Germline V CDR1 and CDR2: SGDLS, YYNGEE. CDR3 bases: TGTGCCAGCAGCGTAGACCGGGGGGGCTCAGAGACCCAGTACTTC. Translating gives CASSVDRGGSETQYF.

This clone was recorded a few times. The chain employs TRBV18 and TRBJ1-1; no clear D gene. Germline lookup yields CDR1 KGHSH and CDR2 LQKENI. The CDR3 length is 13 residues. Trimming shortened V by 5 bases and J by 6 bases, and 13 bases separated the two germline ends. The CDR3 region is CASSSGEGAEAFF. Here the CDR3 DNA reads TGTGCCAGCTCATCGGGCGAAGGAGCTGAAGCTTTCTTT.

Only a few counts were recorded for this clone. The J gene is TRBJ2-7, the V gene TRBV4-2; D might be TRBD2 (5 bases). CDR3 length equals 15 residues. V dropped 0 bases and J dropped 5 bases, with 14 bases sitting between them. The V gene's germline CDR1 is LGHNA and CDR2 YNFKEQ. DNA for the CDR3: TGTGCCAGCAGCCAAGATCCGGGGAAAAGGGACGAGCAGTACTTC. Encoded protein: CASSQDPGKRDEQYF.

CDR3 sequence (DNA): TGCGCCAGCAGGGGGACAGTTAGCACAGATACGCAGTATTTT. As protein: CASRGTVSTDTQYF. The chain is built from TRBV5-1 and TRBJ2-3; 7 bases are a match to TRBD1. The CDR3 extends over 14 amino acids. The germline V gene encodes CDR1 SGHRS and CDR2 YFSETQ. Trimming cost V 5 bases and J 0 bases; bases outside gene matches: 3.

This clone has a handful of counts. The chain has TRBV7-9 and TRBJ1-6; 7 nucleotides align to TRBD1. Trimming cost V 4 bases and J 10 bases; bases outside gene matches: 13. The germline V gene encodes CDR1 SEHNR and CDR2 FQNEAQ (reference sequence). The CDR3 sequence is 16 residues long. The CDR3 sequence: CASSSTDRARVSPLHF. CDR3 sequence (DNA): TGTGCCAGCAGCTCGACCGACAGGGCGCGAGTCTCACCCCTCCACTTT.

The chain employs TRBV7-2 and TRBJ1-4; D call uncertain. V shed 3 bases and J shed 8 bases, with 7 bases lying between them. Germline CDR1 and CDR2: SGHTA and FQGNSA. This CDR3 comprises 12 residues. The CDR3 region is CASSFDIEKLFF. The CDR3 coding sequence is TGTGCCAGCAGCTTCGATATCGAAAAACTGTTTTTT.

This clone was counted once. CDR3 bases: TGCGCCAGCAGTGACGCTTCGGTTGACGAGACCCAGTACTTC. Encoded protein: CASSDASVDETQYF. The chain joins TRBV10-1 to TRBJ2-5; D is uncertain. This CDR3 region has 14 residues. Trimming removed 3 bases at V and 5 bases at J, with 13 bases between. In germline, CDR1 is WNHNN, CDR2 SYGVQD (reference sequence).

The chain is built from TRBV10-1 and TRBJ2-1; TRBD2 matches 7 bases. V gave up 2 bases and J gave up 7 bases; unmatched junction bases: 5. The CDR3 loop spans 14 amino acids. From germline, CDR1 is WNHNN and CDR2 SYGVQD (reference sequence). The CDR3 DNA follows: TGCGCCAGCAGTGAGGTAGCGGGTTCAAATGAGCAGTTCTTC. It is translated as CASSEVAGSNEQFF.

The sample holds a few counts of this clone. This chain uses TRBV14 with TRBJ2-1; D is unclear. This CDR3 is built from 14 residues. V was cut by 0 bases and J by 4 bases, with 7 bases left in between. CDR1 SGHDN and CDR2 FVKESK come from the germline V gene. The CDR3 region has the DNA TGTGCCAGCAGCCAAGAAGTCTCGTACAATGAGCAGTTCTTC. Translating gives CASSQEVSYNEQFF.

The V call is TRBV2, the J call TRBJ1-2, with D hard to call. Trimming cost V 5 bases and J 2 bases, with 9 bases left between them. The CDR3 extends over 13 amino acids. In germline, CDR1 is SNHLY, CDR2 FYNNEI. The DNA of the CDR3 is TGTGCCAGCAGTACCGGATTAAACTATGGCTACACCTTC. Amino acid sequence: CASSTGLNYGYTF.

The genes are TRBV5-1 and TRBJ2-7; no reliable D call. Germline values: CDR1 SGHRS, CDR2 YFSETQ. Trimming stripped 1 base from V and 4 bases from J, with 12 bases between. The CDR3 is 14 residues long. The CDR3 region is CASSLTGNDYEQYF. In DNA form, the CDR3 reads TGCGCCAGCAGCTTGACGGGTAACGATTACGAGCAGTACTTC.

CDR3 sequence: CASSLPGLDTEAFF. As DNA, the CDR3 is TGTGCCAGCAGTCTCCCAGGGTTGGACACTGAAGCTTTCTTT. V and J are TRBV28 and TRBJ1-1; maybe TRBD1 (5 bases). Trimming stripped 5 bases from V and 3 bases from J, with 13 bases between. CDR3 size: 14 residues. Germline V lookup: CDR1 MDHEN, CDR2 SYDVKM.

The rearrangement uses TRBV5-1 and TRBJ2-1, with 7 bases matching TRBD2. The CDR3 loop spans 14 amino acids. J was trimmed by 9 bases and V by 1 base; bases with no gene match: 7. CDR1 SGHRS and CDR2 YFSETQ come from the germline V gene. The CDR3: CASSLRGGDGEQFF. DNA for the CDR3: TGCGCCAGCAGCTTGCGGGGAGGGGATGGTGAGCAGTTCTTC.

This clone came up a few times. The rearrangement uses TRBV18 and TRBJ2-5; perhaps TRBD2 as D (6 bases). Germline CDR1 reads KGHSH; CDR2 reads LQKENI. The ends were cut back, 2 bases at V and 2 bases at J, with 9 bases in the middle. This CDR3 comprises 14 residues. CDR3 bases: TGTGCCAGCTCACCAAGGGAGGCTCAAGAGACCCAGTACTTC. Encoded protein: CASSPREAQETQYF.

This clone was counted many times. The CDR3 region has the DNA TGTGCCAGCAGCTACCTTACAGGGGCAACTAATGAAAAACTGTTTTTT. Its protein is CASSYLTGATNEKLFF. This chain links TRBV13 with TRBJ1-4, with 7 bases matching TRBD1. CDR3 length equals 16 residues. J was trimmed by 0 bases and V by 4 bases; bases with no gene match: 5. Germline assignment: CDR1 PRHDT and CDR2 FYEKMQ (reference sequence).

Points on this clone: The sample has other DNA sequences that encode this CDR3 too. V is TRBV30 and J is TRBJ2-5; no reliable D call. The CDR3 contains 13 residues. From germline, CDR1 is GTSNPN and CDR2 SVGIG (reference sequence). V was trimmed by 0 bases and J by 0 bases, leaving 5 bases between them. The CDR3 DNA is TGTGCCTGGAGTGTATTAAACCAAGAGACCCAGTACTTC. As protein: CAWSVLNQETQYF. The whole variable domain, filled in from reference TRBV30 and TRBJ2-5, reads SQTIHQWPATLVQPVGSPLSLECTVEGTSNPNLYWYRQAAGRGLQLLFYSVGIGQISSEVPQNLSASRPQDRQFILSSKKLLLSDSGFYLCAWSVLNQETQYFGPGTRLLVL.

V is TRBV30 and J is TRBJ2-5, with D possibly TRBD2 on 5 matching bases. CDR3 length equals 11 residues. Germline assignment: CDR1 GTSNPN and CDR2 SVGIG (reference sequence). Deletions cut 0 bases from V and 9 bases from J, with 8 bases between. The CDR3 sequence is CAWSVPGAQYF. The CDR3, as DNA: TGTGCCTGGAGTGTACCCGGGGCCCAGTACTTC.

This clone has a handful of counts. This chain connects TRBV30 to TRBJ1-2, with D uncertain. The CDR3 covers 13 residues. Trimming removed 5 bases from V and 4 bases from J, with 14 bases in between. Germline V gene sequence: CDR1 GTSNPN, CDR2 SVGIG (reference sequence). DNA of the CDR3: TGTGCCTGGGCGGTGTCCCCCGTCTATGGCTACACCTTC. It specifies CAWAVSPVYGYTF.

This clone has just a few counts. CDR3 in amino acids: CASNPLAGTDTQYF. For the CDR3, the DNA is TGCGCCAGCAACCCACTAGCCGGCACAGATACGCAGTATTTT. The chain joins TRBV5-1 to TRBJ2-3, with a weak D call TRBD2 (6 bases). Trimming left V 6 bases short and J 1 base short, with 12 bases between. The germline V gene encodes CDR1 SGHRS and CDR2 YFSETQ. The CDR3 totals 14 residues.

V usage is TRBV30 and J usage is TRBJ2-7, with 7 bases identical to TRBD1. The CDR3 totals 12 residues. V gave up 7 bases and J gave up 6 bases; unmatched junction bases: 9. Germline V gene lookup returns CDR1 GTSNPN and CDR2 SVGIG (reference sequence). The CDR3 spells CALGGRGIEQYF. The CDR3 DNA sequence: TGTGCCTTAGGGGGCAGGGGGATCGAGCAGTACTTC.

This clone was observed a handful of times. The V call is TRBV27, the J call TRBJ1-5; no reliable D call. This CDR3 is built from 12 residues. V was clipped by 8 bases and J by 4 bases, with 9 bases between them. Germline values: CDR1 MNHEY, CDR2 SMNVEV (reference sequence). CDR3 DNA: TGTGCCAGCTCCCGACTGAATCAGCCCCAGCATTTT. Encoded protein: CASSRLNQPQHF.

The chain combines TRBV5-4 with TRBJ2-2; no firm D call. Germline values: CDR1 SGHNT, CDR2 YYREEE (reference sequence). The ends were cut back, 0 bases at V and 4 bases at J, with 13 bases in the middle. The CDR3 runs to 16 residues. The DNA for the CDR3 is TGTGCCAGCAGCTTGGGGTCTCCAGGAATCACCGGGGAGCTGTTTTTT. This encodes CASSLGSPGITGELFF.

The chain employs TRBV5-4 and TRBJ1-1, with D possibly matching TRBD1 (6 bases). This CDR3 is built from 16 residues. CDR1 SGHNT and CDR2 YYREEE come from the germline V gene (reference sequence). Trimming shortened V by 4 bases and J by 0 bases, and 16 bases separated the two germline ends. The CDR3 protein is CASSPRGGSMNTEAFF. The CDR3 coding sequence is TGTGCCAGCAGCCCGAGGGGGGGCAGCATGAACACTGAAGCTTTCTTT.